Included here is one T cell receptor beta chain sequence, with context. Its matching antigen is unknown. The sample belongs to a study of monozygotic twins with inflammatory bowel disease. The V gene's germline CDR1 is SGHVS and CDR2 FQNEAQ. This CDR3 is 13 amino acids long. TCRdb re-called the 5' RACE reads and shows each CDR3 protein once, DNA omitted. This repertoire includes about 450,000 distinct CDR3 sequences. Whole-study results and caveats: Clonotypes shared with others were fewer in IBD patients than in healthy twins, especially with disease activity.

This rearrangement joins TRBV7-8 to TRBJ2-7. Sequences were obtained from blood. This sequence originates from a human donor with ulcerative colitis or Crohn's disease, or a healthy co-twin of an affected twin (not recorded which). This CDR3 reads CASSLGTYYEQYF.